The sequence of this TCR beta chain was determined in a study of T cells in Graves' hyperthyroidism and ophthalmopathy. A NOSPECS grade of at least 4, a Clinical Activity Score of at least 3 and duration under 3 months were recorded in ophthalmopathy patients. PBMCs were obtained from about 9.9 ml fresh peripheral blood. As for this clonotype: Its antigen is not known.

Study findings and constraints: Separation of ophthalmopathy from stable hyperthyroidism was achieved by a 13 V-J model.

CDR1 is KGHDR and CDR2 is SFDVKD in the germline V gene. CDR3 length equals 15 residues. Trimming removed 1 base from V and 2 bases from J, with 10 bases in between. It was RNA transcripts that yielded the amplified TCR beta CDR3 regions. An initial round of RT-PCR targeting the TCR CDR3 relied on the HTBI primer set. TCRdb ran MiXCR on the multiplex PCR reads and lists one entry per CDR3 protein. Of a few hundred thousand distinct CDR3 sequences in the sample, 15% to 20% were seen once. Sequenced: blood. The chain links TRBV24-1 to TRBJ2-5; maybe TRBD1 (5 bases). This receptor was taken from a woman aged 40 to 49 with Graves' ophthalmopathy. CDR3 region: CATSDLADSQETQYF. CDR3 sequence (DNA): TGTGCCACCAGTGATTTAGCTGACAGTCAAGAGACCCAGTACTTC.